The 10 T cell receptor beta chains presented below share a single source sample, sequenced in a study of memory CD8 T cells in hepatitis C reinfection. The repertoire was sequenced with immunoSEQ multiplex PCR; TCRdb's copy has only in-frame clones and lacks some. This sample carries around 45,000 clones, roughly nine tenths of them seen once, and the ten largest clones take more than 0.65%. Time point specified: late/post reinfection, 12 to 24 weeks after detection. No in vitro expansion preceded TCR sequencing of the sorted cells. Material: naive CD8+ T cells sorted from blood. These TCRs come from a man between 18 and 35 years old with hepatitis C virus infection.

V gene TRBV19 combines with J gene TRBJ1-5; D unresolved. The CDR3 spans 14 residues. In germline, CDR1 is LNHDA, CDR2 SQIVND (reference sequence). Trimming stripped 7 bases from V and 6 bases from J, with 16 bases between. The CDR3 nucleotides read TGTGCCAGTACATTGACTGGGTTCGGTCAGCCCCAGCATTTT. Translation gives CASTLTGFGQPQHF.

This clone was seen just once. For the CDR3, the DNA is TGTGCCAGCAGCTTGCAAGTTTTTAGTGAGCAGTTCTTC. Protein product: CASSLQVFSEQFF. The chain uses TRBV5-6 and TRBJ2-1; D is unclear. The V and J ends lost 1 base and 9 bases respectively, with 11 bases between them. Per germline, CDR1 SGHDT and CDR2 YYEEEE. This CDR3 region has 13 residues.

CDR3 coding DNA: TGTGCCAGCAGCGTATATGGACAGGGGTTTGAGACCCAGTACTTC. It encodes CASSVYGQGFETQYF. The rearrangement links TRBV9 to TRBJ2-5; 9 bases fit TRBD1. The CDR3 length is 15 residues. The germline CDR1 and CDR2 sequences are SGDLS and YYNGEE. V was clipped by 1 base and J by 5 bases; unmatched bases: 6.

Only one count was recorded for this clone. DNA for the CDR3: TGTGCCAGCAGTTACGGGGGGGCTAGTGGCTACACCTTC. Translated: CASSYGGASGYTF. The chain recombines TRBV6-5 with TRBJ1-2; a weak D match, TRBD1 (6 bases). CDR1 and CDR2 from the germline V gene are MNHEY and SVGAGI. The CDR3 is made up of 13 amino acids. Trimming left V 2 bases short and J 7 bases short, with 11 bases between.

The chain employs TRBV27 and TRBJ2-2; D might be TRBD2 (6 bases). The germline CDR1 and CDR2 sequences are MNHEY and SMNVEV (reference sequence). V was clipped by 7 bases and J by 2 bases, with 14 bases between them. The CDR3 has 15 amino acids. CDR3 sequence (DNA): TGTGCCAGCAAGGCGGGCGGGACTAACACCGGGGAGCTGTTTTTT. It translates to CASKAGGTNTGELFF.

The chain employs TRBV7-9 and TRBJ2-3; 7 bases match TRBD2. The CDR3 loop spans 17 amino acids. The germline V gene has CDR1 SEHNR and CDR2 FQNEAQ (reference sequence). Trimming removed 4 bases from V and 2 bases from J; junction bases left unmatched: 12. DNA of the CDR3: TGTGCCAGCAGCTCCCCACCTAGCGGCGGGCACACAGATACGCAGTATTTT. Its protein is CASSSPPSGGHTDTQYF. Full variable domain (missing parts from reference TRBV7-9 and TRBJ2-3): DTGVSQNPRHKITKRGQNVTFRCDPISEHNRLYWYRQTLGQGPEFLTYFQNEAQLEKSRLLSDRFSAERPKGSFSTLEIQRTEQGDSAMYLCASSSPPSGGHTDTQYFGPGTRLTVL.

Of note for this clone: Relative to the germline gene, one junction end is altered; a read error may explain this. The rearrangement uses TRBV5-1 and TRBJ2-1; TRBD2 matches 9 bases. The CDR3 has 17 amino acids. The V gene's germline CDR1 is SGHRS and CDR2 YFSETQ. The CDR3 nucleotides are TGCGCCAGCAGCTTAAACCCCGGGACTAGCATCCTTCAAGGAATGGTCTTC. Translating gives CASSLNPGTSILQGMVF. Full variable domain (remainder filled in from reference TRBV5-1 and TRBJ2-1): KAGVTQTPRYLIKTRGQQVTLSCSPISGHRSVSWYQQTPGQGLQFLFEYFSETQRNKGNFPGRFSGRQFSNSRSEMNVSTLELGDSALYLCASSLNPGTSILQGMVFGPGTRLTVL.

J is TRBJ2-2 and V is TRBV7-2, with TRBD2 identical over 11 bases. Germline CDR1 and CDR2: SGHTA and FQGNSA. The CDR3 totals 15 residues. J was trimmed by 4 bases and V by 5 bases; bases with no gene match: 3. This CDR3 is CASSIGLAGTGELFF. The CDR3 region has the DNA TGTGCCAGCAGCATAGGACTAGCGGGCACCGGGGAGCTGTTTTTT.

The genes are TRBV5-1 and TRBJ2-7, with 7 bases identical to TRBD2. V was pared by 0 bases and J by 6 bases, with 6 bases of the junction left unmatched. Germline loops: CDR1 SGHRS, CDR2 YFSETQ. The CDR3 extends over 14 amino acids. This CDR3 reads CASSLGDYASEQYF. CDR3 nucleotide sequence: TGCGCCAGCAGCTTGGGGGACTACGCCTCCGAGCAGTACTTC. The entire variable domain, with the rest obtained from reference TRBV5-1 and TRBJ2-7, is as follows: KAGVTQTPRYLIKTRGQQVTLSCSPISGHRSVSWYQQTPGQGLQFLFEYFSETQRNKGNFPGRFSGRQFSNSRSEMNVSTLELGDSALYLCASSLGDYASEQYFGPGTRLTVT.

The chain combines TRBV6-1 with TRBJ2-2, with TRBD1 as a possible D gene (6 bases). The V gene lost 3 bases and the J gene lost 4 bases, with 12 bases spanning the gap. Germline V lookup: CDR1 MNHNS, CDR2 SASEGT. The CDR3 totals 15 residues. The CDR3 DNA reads TGTGCCAGCAGTGAGGGGTGGGACACCACCGGGGAGCTGTTTTTT. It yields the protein CASSEGWDTTGELFF.